This record covers a single T cell receptor beta chain. Only a few counts were recorded for this clonotype. Its antigen has not been determined. It has no much larger one-base neighbor in the sample; base qualities were not kept. The library was produced with 5' RACE. The data were produced on a NextSeq 500. To correct for sequencing error and PCR bias, the TCR library protocol tagged individual cDNA molecules with unique molecular identifiers. Both TCR alpha and beta chains were sequenced, and tight co-correlation was observed between alpha and beta sequence abundances in each sample. The original pipeline was this. Decombinator V4 was used to annotate TCR sequences for V gene, J gene and CDR3. TCRs were defined as expanded if a significant change between any two time points was detected under a Poisson model with p below 0.0001. Abundances of TCRs were expressed as counts per million after normalisation to the total number of TCRs sequenced in each sample. TRAV1-2 paired with TRAJ12, TRAJ20 or TRAJ33 defined MAIT TCRs, while TRAV10 paired with TRAJ18 defined iNKT TCRs. VDJdb, accessed 1 November 2021, was searched for CMV, EBV and SARS-CoV-2 annotated TCRs, with TCRs annotated for multiple antigens excluded. The public reads were reanalyzed by TCRdb: fastp trimming at Q25, MiXCR alignment, in-frame beta chains only. Rows with one shared CDR3 protein collapse into an entry with the most common genes and DNA. TCRdb, rather than the study authors, made the V and J calls. This sample gives 80,000 to 95,000 distinct CDR3 sequences in total; over 12% of them show up just once. The ten biggest clones cover around 0.58% of the sample.

Between the V and J ends, shortened by 0 bases and 1 base respectively, the junction contains 9 bases. From the cysteine through the phenylalanine, the CDR3 covers 15 amino acids. Just CDR3 DNA is preserved here, 45 bases in frame from base 1. From a lookup of the germline V gene, CDR1 and CDR2 are MRHNA and SNTAGT. The data were obtained in a study of early T cells in non-severe SARS-CoV-2 infection (dated by TCRdb to about 2021). As for the study more broadly: Bulk RNA from unsorted whole blood was used for TCR sequencing, so alpha and beta chains could not be paired.

The study was a case-control design nested within a healthcare worker cohort in London, UK, with weekly nasopharyngeal swab PCR tests and blood sampling. Between 23 and 31 March 2020, the week of the UK lockdown, healthcare workers were enrolled and then followed up weekly for as long as 16 weeks. What the research found in general, with its limitations: VDJdb matching was skewed toward anti-spike CD8 responses, so virus-specific expansions were likely underestimated and private and CD4 specificities were missed.

Sample: whole blood. The receptor's source is an adult who was a healthcare worker with PCR-confirmed SARS-CoV-2 infection or an uninfected control (not recorded which). This receptor chain uses TRBV6-4 and TRBJ2-5, with a tentative D call of TRBD1 or TRBD2, each matching 6 bases. Read as DNA, the sequence is TGTGCCAGCAGTGACTCCGAGGGGGGCCAAGAGACCCAGTACTTC. This is translated as CASSDSEGGQETQYF.